This T cell receptor (beta chain) was captured by sequencing in a study of shared clonotypes between healthy human individuals (dated by TCRdb to the early 2020s). For the wider study: Three men and two women, aged 18 to 49 years, made up the cohort. For each donor, CD4 naive and CD4 memory were each run on three plates, CD8 naive on two plates, and CD8 memory on one plate. Blood TCR repertoires of roughly 5 healthy adults were deeply sequenced to estimate repertoire size and the extent of clonotype sharing between individuals. To increase sequencing depth and limit assay-specific biases, different laboratories used diverse techniques to prepare libraries and sequence TCR repertoires. Leukapheresis yielded between about 0.9 and 9.5 billion PBMCs per donor. General findings and caveats noted by the study authors: When several donors were compared, the shared fraction of clonotypes was approximately 5% for naive CD4, around 3.6% for naive CD8, more than 2% for memory CD4, and 0.3% to 0.5% for memory CD8. The small number of donors limited the genetic and exposure-history diversity represented. Higher generation probabilities were observed for clonotypes shared by all four sorted-subset donors than for non-shared clonotypes. Pairwise subsampling led to the expectation that sequencing depth would affect the degree of clonotype sharing among donors. Rarefaction of sorted-subset datasets indicated incomplete sequencing despite the large sequencing depth. Sampling was restricted to blood, and TCR repertoires in tissue are likely to differ from TCR repertoires in blood. Larger estimated clonotype richness was generally found for naive subsets than for memory subsets.

Using the deep immunoSEQ assay, TCR CDR3 regions were amplified from genomic DNA by multiplex PCR. Extracted genomic DNA from each cell subset was spread evenly across all wells of several immunoSEQ 96-well plates, with each plate serving as a replicate. For sorted subsets, around 0.2 ug of genomic DNA, equivalent to around 29,000 T cell genomes, went into each replicate PCR. The purified libraries were quantified using a Qubit 3.0 fluorometer, sized with a Bioanalyzer 2100, and then quantified again using the KAPA Library Quantification kit. A separate single-read 150-cycle Illumina NextSeq 550 flow cell was used to sequence each immunoSEQ 96-well plate. For the original study's pipeline: Because the immunoSEQ output held only junctional sequences and lacked quality scores, the filtering could not match the filtering applied to full-length reads. To assign V/J genes and CDR3, sequences were annotated against IMGT germline references using PyIR, a Python wrapper for IgBLAST v1.9. Reads with weak V/J assignments (E-value above 1e-6), missing CDR3, stop codons, out-of-frame junctions, or ambiguous translated residues were removed. V3J clonotypes were defined as sequences sharing an identical inferred V gene, J gene, and CDR3 amino acid sequence. The percentage overlap between two repertoires was calculated by dividing the number of shared unique clonotypes by the size of the smaller repertoire. Richness of each repertoire was evaluated using RTK rarefaction, the Chao1 estimator, and Recon v2.1 estimates of unobserved clonotypes. Generation probabilities were computed with OLGA for all TCRbeta clonotypes obtained by the gDNA method from a handful of donors. TCRdb carries this immuneACCESS record with in-frame sequences only. Its versions omit some clonotypes, under half of them owing to an unresolved V gene in the studies checked, with the rest unexplained. V and J calls and clone size are given by that table; D and trimming were obtained from the DNA. This sample holds 2,100,000 or so clones; about 94% were observed only once. The biggest ten clones account for roughly 0.13% of the sample.

Donors were healthy HIV-negative adults with no recently reported acute infections or vaccinations. All donors were Caucasian adults living in Nashville, Tennessee, USA. CD4+ T cells were enriched through magnetic negative selection, after which naive cells were positively selected on CD45RA and the remaining negative fraction served as the memory subset. After blood collection by leukapheresis, PBMCs were isolated using Ficoll-Histopaque density gradient centrifugation and then cryopreserved in the vapor phase of liquid nitrogen. Purity and quantity of every magnetically sorted T cell population were checked by analytical flow cytometry. From each sorted fraction, genomic DNA was isolated and quantified by UV absorbance on a Nanodrop 2000c. As for this clone: It lacks a known antigen. No much larger clone is present one base from it, and per-base qualities are unavailable.

Sequenced: naive CD4+ T cells sorted from blood. Per the publication, the cell subset or site label means: CD45RA+ positively selected. The TCR was taken from a man in his late teens or twenties in good health.

The CDR3 here reads CASSTTSLIGNEQFF. The DNA is TGTGCCAGCTCAACAACTAGTTTGATTGGCAATGAGCAGTTCTTC. The sequence is built from TRBV18 and TRBJ2-1, with TRBD2 as a weak D call on 5 bases. V gives up 5 bases and J gives up 6 bases, and the segment between their germline ends measures 17 bases. Spanning cysteine to phenylalanine, the CDR3 consists of 15 amino acids. Only the CDR3 portion is preserved as DNA: 45 bases, with reading frame beginning at the first base. CDR1 and CDR2 are drawn from the germline V gene: KGHSH, LQKENI.